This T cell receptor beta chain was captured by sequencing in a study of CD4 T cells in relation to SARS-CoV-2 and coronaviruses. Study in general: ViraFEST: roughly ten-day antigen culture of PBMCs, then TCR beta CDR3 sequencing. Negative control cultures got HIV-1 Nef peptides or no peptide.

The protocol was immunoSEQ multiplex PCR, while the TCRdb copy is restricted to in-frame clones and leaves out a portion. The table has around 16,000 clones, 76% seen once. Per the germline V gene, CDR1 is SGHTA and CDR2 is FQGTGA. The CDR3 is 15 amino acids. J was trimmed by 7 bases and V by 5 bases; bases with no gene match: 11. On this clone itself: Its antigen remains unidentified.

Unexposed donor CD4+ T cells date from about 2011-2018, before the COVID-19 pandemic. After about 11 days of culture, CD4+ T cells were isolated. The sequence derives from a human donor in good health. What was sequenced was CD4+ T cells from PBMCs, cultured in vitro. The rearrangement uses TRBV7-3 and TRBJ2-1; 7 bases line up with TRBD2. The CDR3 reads CASSPGLQMWNEQFF. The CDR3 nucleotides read TGTGCCAGCAGCCCGGGACTACAAATGTGGAATGAGCAGTTCTTC. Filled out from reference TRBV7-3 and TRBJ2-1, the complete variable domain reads GAGVSQTPSNKVTEKGKYVELRCDPISGHTALYWYRQSLGQGPEFLIYFQGTGAADDSGLPNDRFFAVRPEGSVSTLKIQRTERGDSAVYLCASSPGLQMWNEQFFGPGTRLTVL.